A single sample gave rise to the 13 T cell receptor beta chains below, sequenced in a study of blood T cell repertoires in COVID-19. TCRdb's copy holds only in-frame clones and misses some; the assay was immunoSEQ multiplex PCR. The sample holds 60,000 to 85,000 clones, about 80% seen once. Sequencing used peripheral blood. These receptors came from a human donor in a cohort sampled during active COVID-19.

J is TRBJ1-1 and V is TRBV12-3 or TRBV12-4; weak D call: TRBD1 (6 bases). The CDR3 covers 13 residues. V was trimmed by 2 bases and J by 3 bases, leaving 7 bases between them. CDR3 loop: CASSLSGDTEAFF. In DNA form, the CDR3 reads TGTGCCAGCAGTTTATCAGGGGACACTGAAGCTTTCTTT.

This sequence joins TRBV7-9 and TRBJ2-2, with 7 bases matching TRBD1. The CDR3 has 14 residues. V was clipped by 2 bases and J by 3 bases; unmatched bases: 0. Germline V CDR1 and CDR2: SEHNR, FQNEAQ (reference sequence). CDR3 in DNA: TGTGCCAGCAGCTTAACAGGGGACACCGGGGAGCTGTTTTTT. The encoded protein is CASSLTGDTGELFF.

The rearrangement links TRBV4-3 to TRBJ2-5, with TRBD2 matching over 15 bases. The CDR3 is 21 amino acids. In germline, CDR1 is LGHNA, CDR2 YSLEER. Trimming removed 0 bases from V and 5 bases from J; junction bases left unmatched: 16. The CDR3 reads CASSQDPSRTSGRAGYETQYF. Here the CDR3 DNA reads TGCGCCAGCAGCCAAGATCCCTCCCGGACTAGCGGGAGGGCCGGGTACGAGACCCAGTACTTC.

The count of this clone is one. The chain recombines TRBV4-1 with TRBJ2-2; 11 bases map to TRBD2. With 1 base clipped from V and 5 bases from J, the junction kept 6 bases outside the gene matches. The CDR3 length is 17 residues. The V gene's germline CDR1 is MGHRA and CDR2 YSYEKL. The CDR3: CASSQVAGGPGTGELFF. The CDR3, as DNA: TGCGCCAGCAGCCAAGTAGCGGGGGGGCCGGGGACCGGGGAGCTGTTTTTT.

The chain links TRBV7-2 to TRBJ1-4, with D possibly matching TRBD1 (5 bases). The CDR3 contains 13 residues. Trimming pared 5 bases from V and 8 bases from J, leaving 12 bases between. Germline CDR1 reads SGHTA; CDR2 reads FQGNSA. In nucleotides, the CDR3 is TGTGCCAGCAGCCTCCGGCGGGGGGAAAAACTGTTTTTT. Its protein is CASSLRRGEKLFF.

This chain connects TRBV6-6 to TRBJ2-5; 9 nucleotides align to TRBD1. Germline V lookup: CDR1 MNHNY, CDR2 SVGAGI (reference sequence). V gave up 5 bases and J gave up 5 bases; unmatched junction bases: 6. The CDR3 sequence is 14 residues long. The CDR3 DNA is TGTGCCAGCAGTCGGGGACAGGGCCGCGAGACCCAGTACTTC. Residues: CASSRGQGRETQYF.

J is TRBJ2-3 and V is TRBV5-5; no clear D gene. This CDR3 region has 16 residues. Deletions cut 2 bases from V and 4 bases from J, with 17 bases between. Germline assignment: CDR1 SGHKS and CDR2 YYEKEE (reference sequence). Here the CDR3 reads CASSFPPPREADTQYF. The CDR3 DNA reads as TGTGCCAGCAGCTTTCCCCCCCCTAGAGAGGCAGATACGCAGTATTTT.

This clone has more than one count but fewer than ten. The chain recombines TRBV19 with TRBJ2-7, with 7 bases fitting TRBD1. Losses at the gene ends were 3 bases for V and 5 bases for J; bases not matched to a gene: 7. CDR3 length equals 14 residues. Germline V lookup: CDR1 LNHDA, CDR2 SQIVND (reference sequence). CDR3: CASSIGTVFHEQYF. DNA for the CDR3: TGTGCCAGTAGTATCGGGACAGTCTTCCACGAGCAGTACTTC.

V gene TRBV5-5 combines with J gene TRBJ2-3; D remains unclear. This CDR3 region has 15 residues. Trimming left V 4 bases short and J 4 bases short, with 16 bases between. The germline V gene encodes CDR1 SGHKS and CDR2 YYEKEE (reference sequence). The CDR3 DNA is TGTGCCAGCAGCCCGCGGCCCTCCAAGGCAGATACGCAGTATTTT. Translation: CASSPRPSKADTQYF.

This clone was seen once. The CDR3 protein is CASSPATLSRDTQYF. The CDR3 region has the DNA TGTGCCAGCAGCCCAGCGACCCTGAGCCGAGATACGCAGTATTTT. The rearrangement uses TRBV11-2 and TRBJ2-3; D gene unclear. V dropped 5 bases and J dropped 5 bases, with 17 bases sitting between them. From germline, CDR1 is SGHAT and CDR2 FQNNGV. The CDR3 has 15 residues.

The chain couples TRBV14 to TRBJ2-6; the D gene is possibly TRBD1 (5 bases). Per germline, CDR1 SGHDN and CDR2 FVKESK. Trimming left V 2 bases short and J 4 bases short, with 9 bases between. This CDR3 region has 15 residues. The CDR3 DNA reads TGTGCCAGCAGCCAACTTAAGGGGGGGGCCAACGTCCTGACTTTC. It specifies CASSQLKGGANVLTF.

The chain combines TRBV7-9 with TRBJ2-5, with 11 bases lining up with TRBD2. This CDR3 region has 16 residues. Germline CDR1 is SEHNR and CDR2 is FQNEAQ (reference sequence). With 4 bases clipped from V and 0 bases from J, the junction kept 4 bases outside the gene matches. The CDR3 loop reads CASSSGLAGYQETQYF. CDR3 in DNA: TGTGCCAGCAGCTCCGGACTAGCGGGTTACCAAGAGACCCAGTACTTC.

Here the CDR3 DNA reads TGTGCCAGCAGCACCCTAGGACAGGTATCCACAGATACGCAGTATTTT. Encoded protein: CASSTLGQVSTDTQYF. The chain links TRBV21-1 to TRBJ2-3; TRBD1, the D gene given by the table, was not confirmed from the DNA. TRBV21-1 is a documented pseudogene. The CDR3 is 16 residues long.